The entry that follows covers one T cell receptor beta chain sequence. What it recognizes is unknown. Deletions cut 3 bases from V and 6 bases from J, with 8 bases between. Germline loops: CDR1 DFQATT, CDR2 SNEGSKA (reference sequence). The CDR3 is 11 amino acids. The data were obtained in a study of T cells in Graves' hyperthyroidism and ophthalmopathy. Uncontrolled infection, other autoimmune disease, pregnancy or lactation excluded patients. Using more than 8 ml of fresh peripheral blood, PBMCs were prepared. It was RNA transcripts that yielded the amplified TCR beta CDR3 regions. The TCR CDR3 was amplified in a first-round RT-PCR using the HTBI primer set. TCRdb reanalysed the multiplex PCR reads using MiXCR and keeps one entry per CDR3 protein. The sample consists of roughly 100,000 distinct CDR3 sequences, 40% to 50% of them appearing once. Study-wide results and limits: Most expanded thyroid clonotypes above 0.001 recurred in blood. Ophthalmopathy was separated from stable hyperthyroidism by a 13 V-J model.

V gene TRBV20-1 combines with J gene TRBJ1-2, with unresolved D. This TCR was sampled from a man aged 40-50 years with Graves' hyperthyroidism. Sequenced input: blood. The CDR3 sequence: CSARIQNGYTF. The CDR3 DNA follows: TGCAGTGCTAGGATTCAGAATGGCTACACCTTC.